What follows are 13 T cell receptor beta chains derived from one specimen sequenced in a study of blood T cell repertoires in COVID-19 (dated by TCRdb to between 2020 and 2021). Library generation was performed with the immunoSEQ multiplex PCR assay. This is the immuneACCESS table as TCRdb keeps it, with only in-frame sequences that have V and J called. A part of the clones is gone; compared with another copy, unresolved V genes explain less than half, and the rest is unexplained. Recorded for this sample are nearly 350,000 clones; under 95% of them occurred a single time. The leading ten clones occupy roughly 3.4% of the sample. The sequenced sample was peripheral blood. The receptors here all came from a woman between 18 and 29 years old who had recovered from COVID-19.

The chain recombines TRBV10-3 with TRBJ2-7, with 9 bases fitting TRBD2. Germline V gives CDR1 ENHRY, CDR2 SYGVKD. Losses at the gene ends were 0 bases for V and 6 bases for J; bases not matched to a gene: 12. CDR3 length: 17 amino acids. For the CDR3, the DNA is TGTGCCATCAGTGAGTCCCTATTTAGCGGGGGCTTGGGCGAGCAGTACGTC. Amino acid sequence: CAISESLFSGGLGEQYV.

V usage is TRBV4-3 and J usage is TRBJ1-2; 7 positions match TRBD1. This CDR3 comprises 13 residues. Trimming removed 1 base from V and 8 bases from J; junction bases left unmatched: 4. CDR1 is LGHNA, CDR2 YSLEER, per germline. DNA of the CDR3: TGCGCCAGCAGCCAAGTAGGGGGCGGAGGCTACACCTTC. This encodes CASSQVGGGGYTF.

The V call is TRBV7-9, the J call TRBJ2-7, with a tentative D call TRBD2 (5 bases). The CDR3 sequence is 14 residues long. Trimming stripped 3 bases from V and 1 base from J, with 10 bases between. Germline lookup yields CDR1 SEHNR and CDR2 FQNEAQ (reference sequence). CDR3 in amino acids: CASSFTSSSYEQYV. As DNA, the CDR3 is TGTGCCAGCAGCTTTACTAGTAGTTCCTACGAGCAGTACGTC.

The chain has TRBV7-2 and TRBJ2-1, with 12 bases that match TRBD2. There are 13 residues in the CDR3. The trim removed 5 bases at V and 15 bases at J, leaving 8 bases unmatched. Germline V gives CDR1 SGHTA, CDR2 FQGNSA. CDR3 sequence reads: CASSPTSGRTRFF. The DNA of the CDR3 is TGTGCCAGCAGCCCGACTAGCGGGAGAACGAGGTTCTTC.

This clone was observed a few times. The rearrangement joins TRBV21-1 to TRBJ1-2; the D call of TRBD1 is as the table states it, not checked on the DNA. TRBV21-1 is a pseudogene segment. This CDR3 comprises 18 residues. The CDR3 loop reads CASSIRDREREINYGYTF. In DNA form, the CDR3 reads TGTGCCAGCAGCATACGGGACAGGGAAAGGGAAATTAACTATGGCTACACCTTC.

This clone was seen just once. The chain uses TRBV5-1 and TRBJ1-3; D not certain. The CDR3 has 14 residues. Germline V gives CDR1 SGHRS, CDR2 YFSETQ. V lost 0 bases and J 8 bases, leaving 12 bases between the germline ends. The CDR3 loop is CASSLGSGADTIYF. DNA of the CDR3: TGCGCCAGCAGCTTGGGTTCCGGAGCGGACACCATATATTTT. Variable domain in full (rest from reference TRBV5-1 and TRBJ1-3): KAGVTQTPRYLIKTRGQQVTLSCSPISGHRSVSWYQQTPGQGLQFLFEYFSETQRNKGNFPGRFSGRQFSNSRSEMNVSTLELGDSALYLCASSLGSGADTIYFGEGSWLTVV.

The chain combines TRBV30 with TRBJ1-1; no definite D call. Between the trimmed V and J ends, which lost 2 bases and 3 bases, there was a span of 10 bases. Per germline, CDR1 GTSNPN and CDR2 SVGIG (reference sequence). The CDR3 loop spans 13 amino acids. CDR3 sequence (DNA): TGTGCCTGGAGTATAGCAGTCTACACTGAAGCTTTCTTT. This gives the protein CAWSIAVYTEAFF.

CDR3 residues: CSGTQGAYGYTF. The CDR3 DNA follows: TGCAGCGGGACACAGGGGGCTTATGGCTACACCTTC. The rearrangement uses TRBV29-1 and TRBJ1-2; TRBD1 matches at 9 bases. CDR3 length: 12 residues. V was pared by 7 bases and J by 5 bases, with 5 bases of the junction left unmatched. Germline V gene sequence: CDR1 SQVTM, CDR2 ANQGSEA.

The chain has TRBV5-1 and TRBJ2-5, with D hard to call. V was clipped by 4 bases and J by 1 base, with 5 bases between them. This CDR3 is built from 12 residues. CDR1 and CDR2 (germline): SGHRS, YFSETQ. CDR3 in DNA: TGCGCCAGCAGCCAAATCCAAGAGACCCAGTACTTC. It encodes CASSQIQETQYF.

J is TRBJ1-4 and V is TRBV7-2, with TRBD1 identical over 10 bases. J lost 5 bases, V lost 3 bases, and 6 bases had no gene match. Germline V gives CDR1 SGHTA, CDR2 FQGNSA. The CDR3 has 16 residues. For the CDR3, the DNA is TGTGCCAGCAGCTTCCCTCCGGGACAGGGGAATGAAAAACTGTTTTTT. This translates into CASSFPPGQGNEKLFF.

This clone came up once. The V and J genes are TRBV6-2 or TRBV6-3 and TRBJ2-6, with TRBD2 as a possible D gene (5 bases). The CDR3 is 17 amino acids. Germline CDR1 and CDR2: MNHEY and SVGEGT. V was cut by 4 bases and J by 2 bases, with 15 bases left in between. This CDR3 reads CASSSDLKAAGANVLTF. The CDR3 nucleotides read TGTGCCAGCAGTTCCGACCTAAAAGCGGCTGGGGCCAACGTCCTGACTTTC.

The chain carries TRBV4-3 and TRBJ1-2; tentatively, D is TRBD1 (6 bases). V was shortened by 0 bases and J by 2 bases, with 13 bases between the two germline ends. This CDR3 has 16 amino acids. CDR1 LGHNA and CDR2 YSLEER come from the germline V gene. The CDR3 reads CASSQEATGPNYGYTF. The CDR3 DNA sequence: TGCGCCAGCAGCCAAGAGGCGACAGGACCAAACTATGGCTACACCTTC.

The chain employs TRBV7-2 and TRBJ2-1; TRBD2 is a possible D gene (5 bases). Germline lookup yields CDR1 SGHTA and CDR2 FQGNSA. The ends were cut back, 7 bases at V and 6 bases at J, with 19 bases in the middle. The CDR3 is 15 amino acids. This CDR3 reads CASTYSPPSGNEQFF. The CDR3 nucleotides are TGTGCCAGCACCTACTCCCCCCCCAGCGGCAATGAGCAGTTCTTC.